Listed here is a single T cell receptor (beta chain). Its specificity is unknown. The library had UMIs added by 3' ligation of an oligonucleotide to TCR cDNA. Whole-blood samples were 2 to 2.5 ml of peripheral blood from healthy adult volunteers. This specimen belongs to a study of naive and memory T cell subsets. Study-wide findings and caveats: This RNA-based method may be sensitive to activation-related transcript changes.

Four PCR rounds used nested alpha and beta constant region primers plus the SP2 primer. Reverse transcription of blood and skin TCR RNA was primed at alpha and beta constant regions. TCRdb ran MiXCR on the 5' RACE reads and lists one entry per CDR3 protein. The sample carries about 62,000 distinct CDR3 sequences, more than 6.5% recorded once. This CDR3 has 14 amino acids. After removal of 6 bases from V and 9 bases from J, the junction contained 7 bases not matched to a gene. This sequence joins TRBV12-3 or TRBV12-4 and TRBJ2-7; 14 bases are shared with TRBD2. The sequence was collected from a female donor in good health. The CDR3 region has the DNA TGTGCCAGCAGCCCGGGACTAGCGGGAGAGCCGCAGTACTTC. Encoded protein: CASSPGLAGEPQYF.